Below are 23 T cell receptor beta chains sequenced from a single sample in a study of CD8 T cells in Susac syndrome. Random-hexamer reverse transcription was applied to roughly 0.45 to 1 ug RNA. TCRdb re-derived calls from the immunoSEQ multiplex PCR reads in MiXCR, one entry per CDR3 protein. The sample includes more than 100,000 distinct CDR3 sequences, around 94% of them seen just once. Specimen: CD8+ T cells from PBMCs. These receptor sequences come from a human donor with Susac syndrome.

CDR3 sequence: CASCSGTSNTGELFF. CDR3 DNA: TGTGCCAGCTGCTCCGGGACTTCGAACACCGGGGAGCTGTTTTTT. The chain has TRBV6-5 and TRBJ2-2; tentatively, D is TRBD2 (6 bases). Trimming took off 8 bases at V and 0 bases at J, with 13 bases between the two ends. The CDR3 sequence is 15 residues long. Looked up from germline, CDR1 is MNHEY and CDR2 is SVGAGI.

The chain recombines TRBV20-1 with TRBJ2-7; 8 bases map to TRBD2. Germline values: CDR1 DFQATT, CDR2 SNEGSKA (reference sequence). Losses at the gene ends were 3 bases for V and 7 bases for J; bases not matched to a gene: 8. This CDR3 is 13 amino acids long. The CDR3 nucleotides read TGCAGTGCTAGGGTCGGGGGGGCCGGGGAGCAGTACTTC. This codes for CSARVGGAGEQYF.

The genes are TRBV19 and TRBJ2-5, with D possibly TRBD2 on 5 matching bases. In germline, CDR1 is LNHDA, CDR2 SQIVND (reference sequence). CDR3 length equals 15 residues. V was clipped by 0 bases and J by 2 bases, with 10 bases between them. The CDR3 nucleotides are TGTGCCAGTAGTATAGATCGAGAGGGACAAGAGACCCAGTACTTC. Amino acids: CASSIDREGQETQYF.

This clonotype was detected only once. This chain links TRBV5-1 with TRBJ2-7; no reliable D call. CDR3 length: 13 amino acids. V was trimmed by 4 bases and J by 2 bases, leaving 10 bases between them. Looked up from germline, CDR1 is SGHRS and CDR2 is YFSETQ. CDR3 sequence reads: CASSTPWAYEQYF. The CDR3 DNA follows: TGCGCCAGCAGCACCCCATGGGCCTACGAGCAGTACTTC. The whole variable domain, remainder taken from reference TRBV5-1 and TRBJ2-7, is KAGVTQTPRYLIKTRGQQVTLSCSPISGHRSVSWYQQTPGQGLQFLFEYFSETQRNKGNFPGRFSGRQFSNSRSEMNVSTLELGDSALYLCASSTPWAYEQYFGPGTRLTVT.

The genes are TRBV5-8 and TRBJ2-7; D not certain. The V end lost 2 bases, the J end lost 0 bases, and 9 bases lay between the germline ends. CDR3 length: 14 residues. The V gene's germline CDR1 is SGHTS and CDR2 YDEGEE. The CDR3 is CASSFRTVSYEQYF. The CDR3 DNA reads TGTGCCAGCAGCTTTCGGACGGTCTCCTACGAGCAGTACTTC.

CDR3 DNA sequence: TGCAGTGCTAGAGATCCAGGGGCCTCCTACGAGCAGTACTTC. This codes for CSARDPGASYEQYF. The chain employs TRBV20-1 and TRBJ2-7; TRBD1 is a possible D gene (6 bases). The CDR3 runs 14 residues. The V gene lost 0 bases and the J gene lost 0 bases, with 9 bases spanning the gap. Germline V gene data show CDR1 as DFQATT and CDR2 as SNEGSKA (reference sequence).

The sample holds one count of this clonotype. In DNA form, the CDR3 reads TGCAGTGCTAGCGACAGGGAGATTTACGAGCAGTACTTC. This translates into CSASDREIYEQYF. The chain couples TRBV20-1 to TRBJ2-7; TRBD1 aligns across 7 bases. Germline loops: CDR1 DFQATT, CDR2 SNEGSKA (reference sequence). With 3 bases clipped from V and 4 bases from J, the junction kept 6 bases outside the gene matches. The CDR3 is 13 residues long.

The chain employs TRBV14 and TRBJ2-3; D unresolved. CDR3 size: 13 residues. V dropped 4 bases and J dropped 6 bases, with 11 bases sitting between them. The germline V gene encodes CDR1 SGHDN and CDR2 FVKESK. The CDR3 loop reads CASSLLGLDTQYF. The CDR3 DNA reads TGTGCCAGCAGCCTTCTCGGTCTCGATACGCAGTATTTT.

This clonotype came up once. The chain recombines TRBV10-2 with TRBJ1-1; D is unresolved. The CDR3 loop spans 13 amino acids. Germline V lookup: CDR1 WSHSY, CDR2 SAAADI. V lost 7 bases and J lost 0, with 9 bases in between. CDR3 residues: CASTDYMNTEAFF. CDR3 nucleotide sequence: TGCGCCAGCACGGACTATATGAACACTGAAGCTTTCTTT.

V and J are TRBV29-1 and TRBJ2-5; the match to TRBD1 covers 7 bases. The germline V gene encodes CDR1 SQVTM and CDR2 ANQGSEA. CDR3 length: 15 residues. The V gene end was trimmed by 8 bases and the J gene end by 4 bases; junction bases not matched to a gene: 16. CDR3 amino acids: CSIPDLGQVSETQYF. The CDR3 DNA reads TGCAGCATTCCCGACCTCGGACAGGTGTCAGAGACCCAGTACTTC.

The genes are TRBV3-1 and TRBJ2-7; D not certain. CDR3 length equals 17 residues. V dropped 4 bases and J dropped 0 bases, with 19 bases sitting between them. CDR1 is LGHDT, CDR2 YNNKEL, per germline (reference sequence). In DNA, the CDR3 is TGTGCCAGCAGCCGAAGCTCTGCCGGAAGGAGCTCCTACGAGCAGTACTTC. It specifies CASSRSSAGRSSYEQYF.

The V call is TRBV19, the J call TRBJ2-7, with TRBD1 as a possible D gene (6 bases). V was shortened by 10 bases and J by 5 bases, with 24 bases between the two germline ends. CDR3 size: 15 residues. Germline loops: CDR1 LNHDA, CDR2 SQIVND (reference sequence). This CDR3 is CATAPTTTGIDEQYF. CDR3 sequence (DNA): TGTGCCACTGCGCCCACCACAACAGGGATCGACGAGCAGTACTTC.

The V and J genes are TRBV4-2 and TRBJ2-7; a possible D gene is TRBD2 (5 bases). The length of the CDR3 is 13 residues. V was pared by 0 bases and J by 3 bases, with 6 bases between. The germline V gene encodes CDR1 LGHNA and CDR2 YNFKEQ. Here the CDR3 DNA reads TGTGCCAGCAGCCAAGAAAGCGGCTACGAGCAGTACTTC. Translation: CASSQESGYEQYF.

The rearrangement links TRBV3-1 to TRBJ2-7; D unresolved. This CDR3 has 14 residues. CDR1 and CDR2 (germline): LGHDT, YNNKEL (reference sequence). V gave up 1 base and J gave up 3 bases, with 10 bases separating them. CDR3 region: CASSQAGQIYEQYF. The CDR3 DNA follows: TGTGCCAGCAGCCAAGCGGGCCAGATCTACGAGCAGTACTTC.

V and J are TRBV9 and TRBJ2-5, with D tentatively TRBD2 (6 bases). Trimming stripped 4 bases from V and 1 base from J, with 11 bases between. CDR1 SGDLS and CDR2 YYNGEE come from the germline V gene. The CDR3 contains 14 residues. The CDR3 nucleotides are TGTGCCAGCAGCATCGGGACTCTCCAAGAGACCCAGTACTTC. It specifies CASSIGTLQETQYF.

In DNA form, the CDR3 reads TGCGCCAGCAGCCAAACCACCGGGACAGGGGGCCGAGATACGCAGTATTTT. Translated, it gives CASSQTTGTGGRDTQYF. The chain recombines TRBV4-1 with TRBJ2-3, with 12 bases aligning to TRBD1. The CDR3 contains 17 residues. V trimming: 2 bases; J trimming: 5 bases; junction bases outside the gene matches: 8. CDR1 and CDR2 (germline): MGHRA, YSYEKL.

The V call is TRBV5-5, the J call TRBJ2-3, with D possibly being TRBD1 (5 bases). CDR3 length equals 15 residues. The ends were cut back, 4 bases at V and 2 bases at J, with 14 bases in the middle. Germline CDR1 is SGHKS and CDR2 is YYEKEE (reference sequence). This chain's CDR3 is CASSPTDSYTDTQYF. In DNA form, the CDR3 reads TGTGCCAGCAGCCCTACAGACAGTTACACAGATACGCAGTATTTT.

CDR3 coding DNA: TGTGCCAGCAGCCAACGCGGTGCAACTAATGAAAAACTGTTTTTT. Translated, it gives CASSQRGATNEKLFF. This sequence joins TRBV16 and TRBJ1-4; no definite D call. In germline, CDR1 is KGHSY, CDR2 FQNENV. The CDR3 consists of 15 residues. Trimming took off 2 bases at V and 0 bases at J, with 7 bases between the two ends.

This clonotype has only one observation. The rearrangement links TRBV29-1 to TRBJ2-7, with a weak D call TRBD2 (6 bases). V lost 4 bases and J 2 bases, leaving 12 bases between the germline ends. CDR1 and CDR2 from the germline V gene are SQVTM and ANQGSEA. The CDR3 consists of 13 residues. CDR3: CSVGGDGPYEQYF. The CDR3 region has the DNA TGCAGCGTTGGGGGGGACGGTCCCTACGAGCAGTACTTC.

This clonotype has only one observation. The V call is TRBV29-1, the J call TRBJ1-2, with a tentative D call TRBD1 (6 bases). Germline CDR1 SQVTM, CDR2 ANQGSEA. CDR3 length equals 13 residues. V was pared by 4 bases and J by 8 bases, with 17 bases between. The CDR3 reads CSVGPGAMGGYTF. CDR3 sequence (DNA): TGCAGCGTTGGGCCAGGGGCTATGGGCGGCTACACCTTC. Combining the CDR3 with reference TRBV29-1 and TRBJ1-2 gives the whole variable domain SAVISQKPSRDICQRGTSLTIQCQVDSQVTMMFWYRQQPGQSLTLIATANQGSEATYESGFVIDKFPISRPNLTFSTLTVSNMSPEDSSIYLCSVGPGAMGGYTFGSGTRLTVV.

The chain joins TRBV7-9 to TRBJ2-3; TRBD2 matches 14 bases. Trimming removed 5 bases from V and 1 base from J; junction bases left unmatched: 8. The germline V gene has CDR1 SEHNR and CDR2 FQNEAQ (reference sequence). The length of the CDR3 is 18 residues. CDR3 nucleotides: TGTGCCAGCAGCCCCCTTGGACTAGCGGGGGGCGGCACAGATACGCAGTATTTT. It specifies CASSPLGLAGGGTDTQYF.

V usage is TRBV27 and J usage is TRBJ1-2; TRBD1 matches 8 bases. The CDR3 totals 13 residues. V lost 6 bases and J lost 8; bases outside the gene matches: 8. CDR1 is MNHEY, CDR2 SMNVEV, per germline (reference sequence). This CDR3 is CASSIQGALGYTF. The CDR3 nucleotides read TGTGCCAGCAGCATCCAGGGGGCGCTGGGCTACACCTTC.

The rearrangement joins TRBV11-2 to TRBJ2-5; possibly TRBD2 for D (6 bases). Germline assignment: CDR1 SGHAT and CDR2 FQNNGV. V was cut by 6 bases and J by 3 bases, with 11 bases left in between. The CDR3 length is 13 residues. In DNA form, the CDR3 reads TGTGCCAGCAGGAAAAGGGAGGAAGAGACCCAGTACTTC. The encoded protein is CASRKREEETQYF.